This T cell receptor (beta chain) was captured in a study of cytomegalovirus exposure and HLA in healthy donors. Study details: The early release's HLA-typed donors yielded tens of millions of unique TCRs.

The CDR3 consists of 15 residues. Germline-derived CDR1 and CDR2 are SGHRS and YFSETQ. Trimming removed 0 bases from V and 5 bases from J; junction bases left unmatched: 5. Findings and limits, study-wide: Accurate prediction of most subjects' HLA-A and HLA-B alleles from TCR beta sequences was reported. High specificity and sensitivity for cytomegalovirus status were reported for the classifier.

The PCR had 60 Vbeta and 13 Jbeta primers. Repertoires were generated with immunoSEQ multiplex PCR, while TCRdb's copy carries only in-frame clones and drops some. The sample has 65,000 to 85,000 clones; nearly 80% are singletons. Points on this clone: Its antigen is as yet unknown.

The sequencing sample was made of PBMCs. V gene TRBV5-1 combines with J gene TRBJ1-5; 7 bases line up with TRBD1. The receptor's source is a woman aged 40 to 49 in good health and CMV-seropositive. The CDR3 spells CASSLAGRGDQPQHF. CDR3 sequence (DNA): TGCGCCAGCAGCTTGGCGGGCAGGGGGGATCAGCCCCAGCATTTT.